A selection of T cell receptor beta chains follows, all from one sample in a study of naive and memory T cell subsets. Each CDR3 protein is one row after TCRdb ran MiXCR on the UMI-ligation and nested PCR reads. Counted here are roughly 140,000 distinct CDR3 sequences, roughly a fifth occurring once; the ten biggest clones make up 0.5% to 0.75%. The sequenced material came from naive CD8+ T cells from blood. These receptors were taken from a human donor in good health. Each CDR3 is given with its conserved first and last residue. Fields, in order: clone size, V gene, D gene, J gene, CDR3 DNA, CDR3 protein. The D gene is left open where the match is weak. The size entry is marked missing in some rows and otherwise reads once, few, many or a size class.

>few|TRBV27|NA|TRBJ2-1
TGTGCCAGCAACCGCGGCGGGCCTAGGGAGCAGTTCTTC
CASNRGGPREQFF
>few|TRBV28|NA|TRBJ2-3
TGTGCCAGCAGTTTCCGGCGGAGCACAGATACGCAGTATTTT
CASSFRRSTDTQYF
>NA|TRBV29-1|TRBD1|TRBJ1-1
TGCAGCGTGCCTACTCAGGGGGCTACGATCGCTGAAGCTTTCTTT
CSVPTQGATIAEAFF
>few|TRBV13|NA|TRBJ1-5
TGTGCCAGCAGCTTAGGGGCCCTAGGACGCAATCAGCCCCAGCATTTT
CASSLGALGRNQPQHF
>few|TRBV5-1|NA|TRBJ1-2
TGCGCCAGCAGCTTGGCCGGGGGAGCTGGCTACACCTTC
CASSLAGGAGYTF
>NA|TRBV12-3/TRBV12-4|NA|TRBJ2-6
TGTGCCAGCAGCAATGGGTACACATCCAACGTCCTGACTTTC
CASSNGYTSNVLTF
>NA|TRBV12-3/TRBV12-4|TRBD1|TRBJ2-1
TGTGCCAGCAATACCCGGGACAGGGGTGACAATGAGCAGTTCTTC
CASNTRDRGDNEQFF
>few|TRBV6-1|TRBD1|TRBJ2-1
TGTGCCAGCAGTCGACAGGGGGCCGGTGAGCAGTTCTTC
CASSRQGAGEQFF
>NA|TRBV28|TRBD2|TRBJ2-1
TGTGCCAGCAGTTTTTTCCCTGCTAGGGATCCCTTACTAGCGGGAGTGGGAAATGAGCAGTTCTTC
CASSFFPARDPLLAGVGNEQFF
>NA|TRBV19|NA|TRBJ1-6
TGTGCCAGTAGTATAGGGAGGAGCGCCTATAATTCACCCCTCCACTTT
CASSIGRSAYNSPLHF
>NA|TRBV9|TRBD2|TRBJ2-2
TGTGCCAGCAGTACTAGCGGTTTCTCCGGGGAGCTGTTTTTT
CASSTSGFSGELFF
>few|TRBV7-9|NA|TRBJ1-1
TGTGCCAGCAGCTCACGACCCAACTCAAACACTGAAGCTTTCTTT
CASSSRPNSNTEAFF
>few|TRBV12-3/TRBV12-4|TRBD2|TRBJ2-7
TGTGCCAGCAGTCCCCCGGGACTAGCTCTTTACGAGCAGTACTTC
CASSPPGLALYEQYF
>NA|TRBV28|NA|TRBJ2-2
TGTGCCAGCAGCCACGACCGGGGACAAACCACCGGGGAGCTGTTTTTT
CASSHDRGQTTGELFF
>NA|TRBV11-2|NA|TRBJ1-1
TGTGCCAGCAGCCAGACAGGCGACGCTGAAGCTTTCTTT
CASSQTGDAEAFF
>many|TRBV28|TRBD1|TRBJ1-1
TGTGCCAGCAGCTCGGGACAGGGGGCTTTGAACACTGAAGCTTTCTTT
CASSSGQGALNTEAFF
>NA|TRBV19|NA|TRBJ2-1
TGTGCCAGTAAGGTTACAGACAACTCCTACAATGAGCAGTTCTTC
CASKVTDNSYNEQFF
>NA|TRBV20-1|NA|TRBJ1-4
TGCAGTGCTAGAGATCTCGACAGCCCTAATGAAAAACTGTTTTTT
CSARDLDSPNEKLFF
>few|TRBV15|NA|TRBJ2-7
TGTGCCACCAGCAGAGAAGACAGTTACGAGCAGTACTTC
CATSREDSYEQYF
>few|TRBV29-1|TRBD1|TRBJ2-1
TGCAGCGTTGAAGATCCCAGACAGGGATTGGACAATGAGCAGTTCTTC
CSVEDPRQGLDNEQFF
>NA|TRBV28|NA|TRBJ1-4
TGTGCCAGCAGTTTAGAGGGGACGGTTGAAAAACTGTTTTTT
CASSLEGTVEKLFF
>NA|TRBV7-2|TRBD2|TRBJ2-1
TGTGCCAGCAGCTCCGCGGGGGGGGGGAGGCGTGAGCAGTTCTTC
CASSSAGGGRREQFF
>NA|TRBV28|TRBD2|TRBJ2-1
TGTGCCAGCAGTTCTTTGCCGACAACTAGCGTGATTTTGAATGAGCAGTTCTTC
CASSSLPTTSVILNEQFF
>few|TRBV4-1|NA|TRBJ2-5
TGCGCCAGCAGCCAAGTCCCAGGGGGGGAGACCCAGTACTTC
CASSQVPGGETQYF
>NA|TRBV28|NA|TRBJ1-5
TGTGCCAGCAGTTTACCCCCAGGGAGGGGACATCAGCCCCAGCATTTT
CASSLPPGRGHQPQHF
>few|TRBV20-1|TRBD1|TRBJ2-7
TGCAGTGCTCGACAGGGGACCTACGAGCAGTACTTC
CSARQGTYEQYF
>few|TRBV20-1|TRBD1|TRBJ2-7
TGCAGTGCTACTCCTTTCGGGACAGGGGTTTCCTACGAGCAGTACTTC
CSATPFGTGVSYEQYF
>NA|TRBV27|NA|TRBJ2-1
TGTGCCAGCAGTCCTGGGGCCCATGAGCAGTTCTTC
CASSPGAHEQFF
>NA|TRBV3-1|TRBD2|TRBJ2-1
TGTGCCAGCAGCCAAGTTCAGCTAGCGGGGCACAATGAGCAGTTCTTC
CASSQVQLAGHNEQFF
>few|TRBV7-8|NA|TRBJ1-5
TGTGCCAGCAGTCACTTCCTTAGCGATCAGCCCCAGCATTTT
CASSHFLSDQPQHF
>NA|TRBV6-5|NA|TRBJ2-7
TGTGCCAGCAGTTTATCCGGGACCCTCCTCGAGCAGTACTTC
CASSLSGTLLEQYF
>many|TRBV12-5|NA|TRBJ2-5
TGTGCTAGTGGTTCCGACCCGGGCGGAGAGACCCAGTACTTC
CASGSDPGGETQYF
>NA|TRBV6-5|NA|TRBJ2-1
TGTGCCAGCAGTCAGACCCTTGGGGTTTACAATGAGCAGTTCTTC
CASSQTLGVYNEQFF
>few|TRBV28|TRBD1|TRBJ2-7
TGTGCCAGCAGTTTGACAGGGGTCTCCTACGAGCAGTACTTC
CASSLTGVSYEQYF
>NA|TRBV29-1|NA|TRBJ2-1
TGCAGCGGAATAGCGGTGGCGGGGAATGAGCAGTTCTTC
CSGIAVAGNEQFF
>few|TRBV6-2/TRBV6-3|TRBD2|TRBJ2-1
TGTGCCAGCAGTTACCTCGGGGGGTACAATGAGCAGTTCTTC
CASSYLGGYNEQFF
>few|TRBV4-3|NA|TRBJ2-1
TGCGCCAGCAGCCGCGAGCACGAGGGCTCCTACAATGAGCAGTTCTTC
CASSREHEGSYNEQFF
>once|TRBV27|TRBD1|TRBJ2-3
TGTGCCAGCAGCCTACAGGGGGCGAGCACAGATACGCAGTATTTT
CASSLQGASTDTQYF
>NA|TRBV28|NA|TRBJ2-7
TGTGCCAGCAGTCAGAGGGGGAGCCTTTACGAGCAGTACTTC
CASSQRGSLYEQYF
>NA|TRBV6-2/TRBV6-3|TRBD2|TRBJ2-1
TGTGCCAGCAGTTACTCGGAGCGGGGTAGCTCCTACAATGAGCAGTTCTTC
CASSYSERGSSYNEQFF
>few|TRBV5-6|NA|TRBJ2-3
TGTGCCAGCAGCGCAGATTGGGGGGCCGATACGCAGTATTTT
CASSADWGADTQYF
>once|TRBV27|TRBD1|TRBJ2-7
TGTGCCACCATGCGGACAGGGATCTACGAGCAGTACTTC
CATMRTGIYEQYF
>few|TRBV9|TRBD2|TRBJ2-1
TGTGCCAGCAGCGTAATGGGGGGAGCGGGAGGTGACAATGAGCAGTTCTTC
CASSVMGGAGGDNEQFF
>few|TRBV3-1|TRBD2|TRBJ2-3
TGTGCCAGCAGCCCGGGGGGTTCGTTAGCGGAGCAGTATTTT
CASSPGGSLAEQYF
>few|TRBV30|TRBD2|TRBJ2-7
TGTGCCTGGAACCGCGGGAGTGACTACGAGCAGTACTTC
CAWNRGSDYEQYF
>few|TRBV4-2|NA|TRBJ2-7
TGTGCCAGCAGCCAAGAATGGGGGCGGCTAGATTCGCCCGAGCAGTACTTC
CASSQEWGRLDSPEQYF
>NA|TRBV12-3/TRBV12-4|NA|TRBJ1-2
TGTGCCAGCAGTTTCCACCTGGGGGCAAGTGGCTACACCTTC
CASSFHLGASGYTF
>NA|TRBV28|NA|TRBJ2-3
TGTGCCAGCAGCCCTCGGAGACTAATTCACAGGGCGCAGAATTTT
CASSPRRLIHRAQNF
>NA|TRBV19|TRBD2|TRBJ2-1
TGTGCCAGTAGTAGCCCCGAGGTAGCGGGAGTGAACAATGAGCAGTTCTTC
CASSSPEVAGVNNEQFF
>few|TRBV4-1|NA|TRBJ2-7
TGCGCCAGCAGCCAAGGGTTATCCTACGAGCAGTACTTC
CASSQGLSYEQYF
>NA|TRBV7-6|NA|TRBJ2-1
TGTGCCAGCAGCTTAGTGGGGATGACCTACAATGAGCAGTTCTTC
CASSLVGMTYNEQFF
>few|TRBV6-4|NA|TRBJ1-1
TGTGCCAGCAGTGCCCCGGGGGGCAAGTGGAGCACTGAAGCTTTCTTT
CASSAPGGKWSTEAFF